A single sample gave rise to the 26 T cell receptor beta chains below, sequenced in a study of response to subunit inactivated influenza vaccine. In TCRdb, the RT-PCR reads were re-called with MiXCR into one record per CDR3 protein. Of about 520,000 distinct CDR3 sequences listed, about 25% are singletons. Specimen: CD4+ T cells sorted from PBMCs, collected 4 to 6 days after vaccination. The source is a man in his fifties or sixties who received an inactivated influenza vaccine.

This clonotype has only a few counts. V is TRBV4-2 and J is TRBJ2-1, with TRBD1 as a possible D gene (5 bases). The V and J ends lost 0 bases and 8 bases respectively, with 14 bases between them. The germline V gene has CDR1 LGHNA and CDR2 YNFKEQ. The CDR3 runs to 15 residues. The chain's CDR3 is CASSQDSQGRDEQFF. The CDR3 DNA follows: TGTGCCAGCAGCCAAGATTCCCAGGGAAGGGATGAGCAGTTCTTC.

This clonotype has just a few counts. CDR3 region: CSASTSGAYNEQFF. As DNA, the CDR3 is TGCAGTGCTAGTACTAGCGGGGCCTACAATGAGCAGTTCTTC. This sequence joins TRBV20-1 and TRBJ2-1, with 10 bases identical to TRBD2. The CDR3 contains 14 residues. The trim removed 3 bases at V and 2 bases at J, leaving 1 base unmatched. Germline V gene data show CDR1 as DFQATT and CDR2 as SNEGSKA (reference sequence).

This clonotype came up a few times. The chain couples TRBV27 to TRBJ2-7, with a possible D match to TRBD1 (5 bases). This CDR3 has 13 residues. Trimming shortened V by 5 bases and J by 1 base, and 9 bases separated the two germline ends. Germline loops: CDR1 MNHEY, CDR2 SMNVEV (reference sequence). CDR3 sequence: CASSTGHSYEQYF. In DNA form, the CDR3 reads TGTGCCAGCAGTACCGGACATTCCTACGAGCAGTACTTC.

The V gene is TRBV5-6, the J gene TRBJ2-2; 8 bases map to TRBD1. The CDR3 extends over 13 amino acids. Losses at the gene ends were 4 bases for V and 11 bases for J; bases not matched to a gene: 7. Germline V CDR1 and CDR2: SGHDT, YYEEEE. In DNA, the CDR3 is TGTGCCAGCAGCCTTCTGACAGGGGTCGAGCTGTTTTTT. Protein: CASSLLTGVELFF.

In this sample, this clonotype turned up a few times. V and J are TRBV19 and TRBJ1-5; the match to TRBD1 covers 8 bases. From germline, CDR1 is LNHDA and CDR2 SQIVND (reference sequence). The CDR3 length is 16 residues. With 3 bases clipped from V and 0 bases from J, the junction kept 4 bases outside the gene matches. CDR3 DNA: TGTGCCAGTAGTATGGGGACAGGCTATAGCAATCAGCCCCAGCATTTT. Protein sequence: CASSMGTGYSNQPQHF.

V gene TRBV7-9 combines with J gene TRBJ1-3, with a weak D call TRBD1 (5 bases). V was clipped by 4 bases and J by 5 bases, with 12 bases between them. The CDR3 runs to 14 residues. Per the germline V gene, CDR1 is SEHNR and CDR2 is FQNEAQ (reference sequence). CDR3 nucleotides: TGTGCCAGCAGCTCGGACACCGATCGAAACACCATATATTTT. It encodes CASSSDTDRNTIYF.

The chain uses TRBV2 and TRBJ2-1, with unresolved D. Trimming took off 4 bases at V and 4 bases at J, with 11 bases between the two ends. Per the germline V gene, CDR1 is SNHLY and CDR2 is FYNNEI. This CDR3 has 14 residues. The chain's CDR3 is CASSVEQIYNEQFF. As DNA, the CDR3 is TGTGCCAGCAGTGTAGAACAGATATACAATGAGCAGTTCTTC.

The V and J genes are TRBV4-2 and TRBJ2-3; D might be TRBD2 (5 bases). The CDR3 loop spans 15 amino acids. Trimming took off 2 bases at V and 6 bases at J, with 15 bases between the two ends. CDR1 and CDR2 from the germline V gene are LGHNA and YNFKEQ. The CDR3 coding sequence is TGTGCCAGCAGCCAACTCAACCTAGGAGGTGATACGCAGTATTTT. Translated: CASSQLNLGGDTQYF.

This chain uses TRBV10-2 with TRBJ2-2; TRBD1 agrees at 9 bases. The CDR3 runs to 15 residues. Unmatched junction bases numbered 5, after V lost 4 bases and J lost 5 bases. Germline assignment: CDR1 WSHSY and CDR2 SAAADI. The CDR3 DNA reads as TGCGCCAGCAGTGGACAGGGGGTTCAGACCGGGGAGCTGTTTTTT. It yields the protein CASSGQGVQTGELFF.

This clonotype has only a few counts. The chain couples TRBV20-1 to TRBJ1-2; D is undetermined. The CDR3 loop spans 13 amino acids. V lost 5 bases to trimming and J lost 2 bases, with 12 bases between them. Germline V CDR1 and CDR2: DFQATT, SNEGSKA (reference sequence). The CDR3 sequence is CSAYAPDNYGYTF. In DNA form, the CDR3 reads TGCAGTGCTTACGCCCCCGACAACTATGGCTACACCTTC.

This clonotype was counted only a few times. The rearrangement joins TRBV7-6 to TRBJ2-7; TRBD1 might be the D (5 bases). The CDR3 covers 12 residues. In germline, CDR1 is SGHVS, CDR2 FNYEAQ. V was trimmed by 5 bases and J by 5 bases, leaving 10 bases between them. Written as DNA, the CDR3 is TGTGCCAGCAGCCGAGGACAAAACGAGCAGTACTTC. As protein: CASSRGQNEQYF.

The CDR3 loop reads CASRRPGLNTDTQYF. In nucleotides, the CDR3 is TGTGCCAGCAGGCGACCGGGACTGAACACAGATACGCAGTATTTT. This chain links TRBV6-2 or TRBV6-3 with TRBJ2-3; possibly TRBD2 for D (6 bases). The CDR3 covers 15 residues. Trimming removed 6 bases from V and 2 bases from J, with 15 bases in between. CDR1 and CDR2 (germline): MNHEY, SVGEGT.

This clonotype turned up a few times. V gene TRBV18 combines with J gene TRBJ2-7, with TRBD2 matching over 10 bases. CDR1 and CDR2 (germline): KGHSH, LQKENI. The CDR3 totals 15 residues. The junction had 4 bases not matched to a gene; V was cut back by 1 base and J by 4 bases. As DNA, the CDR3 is TGTGCCAGCTCACCACTACTAGCGGGAATTTACGAGCAGTACTTC. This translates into CASSPLLAGIYEQYF.

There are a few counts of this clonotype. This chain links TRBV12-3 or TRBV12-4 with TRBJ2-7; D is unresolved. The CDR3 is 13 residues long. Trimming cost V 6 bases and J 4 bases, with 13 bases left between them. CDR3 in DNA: TGTGCCAGCAGCCCTCGACCCCGGTACGAGCAGTACTTC. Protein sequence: CASSPRPRYEQYF.

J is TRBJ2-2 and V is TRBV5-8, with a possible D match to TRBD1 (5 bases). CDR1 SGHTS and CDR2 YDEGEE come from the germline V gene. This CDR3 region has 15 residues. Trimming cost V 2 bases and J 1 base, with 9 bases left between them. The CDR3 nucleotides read TGTGCCAGCAGCTTCTCAGGGTTGAACACCGGGGAGCTGTTTTTT. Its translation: CASSFSGLNTGELFF.

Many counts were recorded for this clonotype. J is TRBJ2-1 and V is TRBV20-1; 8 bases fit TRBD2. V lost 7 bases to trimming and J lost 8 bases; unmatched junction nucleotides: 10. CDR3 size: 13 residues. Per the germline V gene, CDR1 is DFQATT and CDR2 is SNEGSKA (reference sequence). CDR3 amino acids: CSGQAGAADEQFF. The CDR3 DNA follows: TGCAGTGGTCAAGCGGGAGCGGCGGATGAGCAGTTCTTC.

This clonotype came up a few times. The CDR3 DNA follows: TGTGCCACCAGTGGAAAATCCCAGGGGTCTGGGGCCAACGTCCTGACTTTC. Its protein product is CATSGKSQGSGANVLTF. The chain uses TRBV24-1 and TRBJ2-6; a weak D match, TRBD1 (6 bases). CDR1 is KGHDR, CDR2 SFDVKD, per germline. The V and J ends lost 5 bases and 1 base respectively, with 14 bases between them. The CDR3 spans 17 residues.

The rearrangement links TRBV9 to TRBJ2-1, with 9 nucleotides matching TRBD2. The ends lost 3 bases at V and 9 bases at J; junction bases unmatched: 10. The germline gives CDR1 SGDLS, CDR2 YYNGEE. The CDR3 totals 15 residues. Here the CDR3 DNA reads TGTGCCAGCAGCGCCCTCGGGACTAGCCTCGGTGAGCAGTTCTTC. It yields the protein CASSALGTSLGEQFF.

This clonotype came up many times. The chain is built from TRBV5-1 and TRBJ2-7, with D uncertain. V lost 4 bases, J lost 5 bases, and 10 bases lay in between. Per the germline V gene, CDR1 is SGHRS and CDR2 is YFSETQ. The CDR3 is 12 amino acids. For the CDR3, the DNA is TGCGCCAGCAGCAAAACGCTAGACGAGCAGTACTTC. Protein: CASSKTLDEQYF.

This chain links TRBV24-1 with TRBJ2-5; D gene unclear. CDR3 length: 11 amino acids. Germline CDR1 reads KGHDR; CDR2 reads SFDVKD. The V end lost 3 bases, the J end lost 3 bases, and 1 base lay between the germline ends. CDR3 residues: CATSDEETQYF. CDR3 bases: TGTGCCACCAGTGATGAAGAGACCCAGTACTTC.

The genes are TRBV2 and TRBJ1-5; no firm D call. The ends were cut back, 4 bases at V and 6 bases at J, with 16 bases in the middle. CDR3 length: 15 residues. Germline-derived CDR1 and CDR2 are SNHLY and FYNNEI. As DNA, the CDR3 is TGTGCCAGCAGTGTGCGGGAGGTGTTTGGTCAGCCCCAGCATTTT. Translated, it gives CASSVREVFGQPQHF.

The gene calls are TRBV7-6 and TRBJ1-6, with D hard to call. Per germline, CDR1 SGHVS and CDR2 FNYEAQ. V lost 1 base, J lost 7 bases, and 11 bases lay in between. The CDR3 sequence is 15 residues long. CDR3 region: CASSLDEPQNSPLHF. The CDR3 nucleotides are TGTGCCAGCAGCTTAGACGAGCCCCAAAATTCACCCCTCCACTTT.

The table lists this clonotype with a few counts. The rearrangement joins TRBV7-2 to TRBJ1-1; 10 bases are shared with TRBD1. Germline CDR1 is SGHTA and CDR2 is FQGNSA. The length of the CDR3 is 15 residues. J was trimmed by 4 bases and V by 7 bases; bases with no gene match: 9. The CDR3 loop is CASKRDRGGGTEAFF. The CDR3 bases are TGTGCCAGCAAGCGGGACAGGGGAGGAGGCACTGAAGCTTTCTTT.

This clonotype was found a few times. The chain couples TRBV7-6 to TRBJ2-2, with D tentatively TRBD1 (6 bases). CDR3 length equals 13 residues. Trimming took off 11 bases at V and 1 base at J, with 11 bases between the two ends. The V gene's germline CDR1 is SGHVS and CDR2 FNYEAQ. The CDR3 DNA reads TGTGCCGGTAGGGGACAGAACACCGGGGAGCTGTTTTTT. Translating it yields CAGRGQNTGELFF.

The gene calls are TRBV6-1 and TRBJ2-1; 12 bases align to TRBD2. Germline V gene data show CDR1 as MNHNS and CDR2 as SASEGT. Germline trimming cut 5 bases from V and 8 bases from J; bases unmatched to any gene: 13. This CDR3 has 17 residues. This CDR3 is CASSKTPGLAGFYEQFF. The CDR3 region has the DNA TGTGCCAGCAGTAAGACACCGGGACTAGCGGGTTTCTATGAGCAGTTCTTC.

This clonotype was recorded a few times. The CDR3 nucleotides read TGCAGTGCTAGAGATGTTCTGCGGACCACAGATACGCAGTATTTT. Its protein product is CSARDVLRTTDTQYF. This chain connects TRBV20-1 to TRBJ2-3; D remains ambiguous. Germline CDR1 reads DFQATT; CDR2 reads SNEGSKA (reference sequence). The CDR3 is made up of 15 amino acids. Between the trimmed V and J ends, which lost 0 bases and 2 bases, there was a span of 12 bases.